This T cell receptor (beta chain) came from a study of regulatory T cells in long-lasting Graves disease. Library construction for TCR beta used iRepertoire HTBI primers and Arm-PCR of CDR3 regions. TCRdb recomputed calls from the multiplex PCR reads with MiXCR, one row per CDR3 protein. The sample lists some 320,000 distinct CDR3 sequences; 15% to 20% were seen once. This sample's time point: newly diagnosed GD, antithyroid drugs for less than 3 months. The TCR library was prepared using RNA isolated from PBMCs. This clonotype was detected many times. V was cut by 0 bases and J by 8 bases, with 4 bases left in between. Germline-derived CDR1 and CDR2 are GTSNPN and SVGIG (reference sequence). This CDR3 has 10 residues.

The sequence was collected from a female donor with Graves disease. V is TRBV30 and J is TRBJ1-1; D not certain. The sequences come from peripheral blood mononuclear cells (PBMCs), collected at new diagnosis, from a patient treated with antithyroid drugs. CDR3 region: CAWSVREAFF. The CDR3, as DNA: TGTGCCTGGAGTGTACGCGAAGCTTTCTTT.